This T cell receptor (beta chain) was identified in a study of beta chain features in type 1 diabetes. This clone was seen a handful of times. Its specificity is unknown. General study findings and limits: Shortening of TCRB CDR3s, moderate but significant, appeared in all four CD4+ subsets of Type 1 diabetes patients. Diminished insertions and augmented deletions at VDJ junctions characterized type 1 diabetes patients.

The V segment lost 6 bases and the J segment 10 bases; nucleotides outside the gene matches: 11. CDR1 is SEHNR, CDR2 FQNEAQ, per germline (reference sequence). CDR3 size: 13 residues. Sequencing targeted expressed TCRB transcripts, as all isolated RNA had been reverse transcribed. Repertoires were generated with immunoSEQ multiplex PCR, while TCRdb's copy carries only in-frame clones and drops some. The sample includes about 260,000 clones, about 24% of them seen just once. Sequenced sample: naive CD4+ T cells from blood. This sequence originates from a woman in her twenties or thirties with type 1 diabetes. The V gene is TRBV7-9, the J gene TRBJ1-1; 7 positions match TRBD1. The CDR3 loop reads CASSRSTGEGAFF. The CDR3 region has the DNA TGTGCCAGCAGTAGATCAACAGGGGAAGGAGCTTTCTTT. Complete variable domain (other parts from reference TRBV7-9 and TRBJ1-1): DTGVSQNPRHKITKRGQNVTFRCDPISEHNRLYWYRQTLGQGPEFLTYFQNEAQLEKSRLLSDRFSAERPKGSFSTLEIQRTEQGDSAMYLCASSRSTGEGAFFGQGTRLTVV.